The 23 T cell receptor beta chains below come from one sample, sequenced in a study of blood T cell repertoires in COVID-19. Profiled with immunoSEQ multiplex PCR; TCRdb holds only in-frame clones, not every one. Of 55,000 to 70,000 clones listed, 80% to 90% are singletons. Sequencing used peripheral blood. These receptors were taken from an older woman with COVID-19, enrolled during active disease.

Points on this clone: The same CDR3 arises from other DNA sequences in this sample as well. The chain couples TRBV11-1 to TRBJ1-3; the D gene is possibly TRBD1 (5 bases). Trimming removed 3 bases from V and 2 bases from J, with 11 bases in between. CDR1 is SGHAT, CDR2 FQDESV, per germline (reference sequence). The CDR3 sequence is 15 residues long. CDR3 nucleotides: TGTGCCAGCAGCTTTCTCGGGGGGACTGGAAACACCATATATTTT. Encoded protein: CASSFLGGTGNTIYF.

In its sample, this clone was seen a few times. J is TRBJ2-7 and V is TRBV29-1; 8 bases line up with TRBD1. CDR3 length: 13 amino acids. Looked up from germline, CDR1 is SQVTM and CDR2 is ANQGSEA. The ends lost 4 bases at V and 6 bases at J; junction bases unmatched: 8. The CDR3 coding sequence is TGCAGCGTTGGACAGGGGAGGTCAGGCGAGCAGTACTTC. Residues: CSVGQGRSGEQYF.

This sequence joins TRBV27 and TRBJ1-6, with D maybe TRBD1 (5 bases). The CDR3 has 14 residues. Trimming took 3 bases from V and 13 from J, leaving 16 bases between them. Germline V gene data show CDR1 as MNHEY and CDR2 as SMNVEV (reference sequence). Here the CDR3 DNA reads TGTGCCAGCAGTTTCCCCAGACAGTTTTGGCCCCTCCACTTT. It is translated as CASSFPRQFWPLHF.

This clone was detected only a few times. V is TRBV12-3 or TRBV12-4 and J is TRBJ2-1; no reliable D call. The CDR3 runs to 12 residues. V was shortened by 7 bases and J by 5 bases, with 9 bases between the two germline ends. CDR3 sequence reads: CASKASDNEQFF. The CDR3 DNA sequence: TGTGCCAGCAAAGCAAGTGACAATGAGCAGTTCTTC.

The rearrangement joins TRBV28 to TRBJ2-7, with D hard to call. Germline V gives CDR1 MDHEN, CDR2 SYDVKM. Trimming shortened V by 2 bases and J by 3 bases, and 5 bases separated the two germline ends. The CDR3 is made up of 12 amino acids. The CDR3 protein is CASSLLVYEQYF. The DNA of the CDR3 is TGTGCCAGCAGTTTACTAGTCTACGAGCAGTACTTC.

The chain links TRBV3-1 (or the pseudogene TRBV3-2) to TRBJ2-2; 7 positions agree with TRBD2. Trimming took 7 bases from V and 6 from J; bases not matched to a gene: 14. The CDR3 spans 16 residues. CDR1 is LGHDT and CDR2 is YNNKEL in the germline V gene (reference sequence). In DNA, the CDR3 is TGTGCCAGCACACCCCTGGCGGGGGAAGGTTCCGGGGAGCTGTTTTTT. Encoded protein: CASTPLAGEGSGELFF.

The chain couples TRBV6-5 to TRBJ1-2, with TRBD1 as a possible D gene (6 bases). Trimming removed 5 bases at V and 3 bases at J, with 10 bases between. The length of the CDR3 is 13 residues. Per the germline V gene, CDR1 is MNHEY and CDR2 is SVGAGI. Written as DNA, the CDR3 is TGTGCCAGCAGTCCTCAGGGGTACTATGGCTACACCTTC. Translated: CASSPQGYYGYTF.

The V and J genes are TRBV20-1 and TRBJ2-5; no reliable D call. This CDR3 is built from 10 residues. Per germline, CDR1 DFQATT and CDR2 SNEGSKA (reference sequence). V dropped 6 bases and J dropped 5 bases, with 7 bases sitting between them. The CDR3 sequence: CSAVRETQYF. In DNA form, the CDR3 reads TGCAGTGCAGTCAGGGAGACCCAGTACTTC.

The genes are TRBV28 and TRBJ2-7; D may be TRBD1 (6 bases). The CDR3 loop spans 18 amino acids. CDR1 MDHEN and CDR2 SYDVKM come from the germline V gene. The V gene lost 4 bases and the J gene lost 4 bases, with 26 bases spanning the gap. CDR3: CASSWKRYQAGVPYEQYF. The CDR3 coding sequence is TGTGCCAGCAGTTGGAAACGGTATCAGGCAGGGGTGCCTTACGAGCAGTACTTC.

This clone was seen just once. The V call is TRBV5-1, the J call TRBJ1-2, with 10 nucleotides matching TRBD1. Per germline, CDR1 SGHRS and CDR2 YFSETQ. V was pared by 2 bases and J by 4 bases, with 11 bases of the junction left unmatched. The length of the CDR3 is 17 residues. CDR3 protein: CASSFSSEGQGTYGYTF. Here the CDR3 DNA reads TGCGCCAGCAGCTTTAGCTCAGAGGGACAGGGGACCTATGGCTACACCTTC.

This chain joins TRBV10-3 and TRBJ2-7; D is possibly TRBD1 (6 bases). Trimming took 4 bases from V and 4 from J, leaving 14 bases between them. The V gene's germline CDR1 is ENHRY and CDR2 SYGVKD. The CDR3 extends over 14 amino acids. The CDR3 DNA is TGTGCCATCAGTGGAAGACAGGTTTCGTACGAGCAGTACTTC. The encoded protein is CAISGRQVSYEQYF.

V gene TRBV10-3 combines with J gene TRBJ1-5, with a tentative D call TRBD1 (6 bases). The V end was cut by 7 bases, the J end by 3 bases, with 10 bases between. CDR3 length: 13 amino acids. Germline V gene sequence: CDR1 ENHRY, CDR2 SYGVKD. This chain's CDR3 is CAITDRYNQPQHF. The DNA for the CDR3 is TGTGCCATCACAGACAGGTACAATCAGCCCCAGCATTTT.

The rearrangement links TRBV7-9 to TRBJ2-1; possible D gene TRBD1, 6 bases. V was trimmed by 7 bases and J by 0 bases, leaving 10 bases between them. This CDR3 contains 14 residues. The V gene's germline CDR1 is SEHNR and CDR2 FQNEAQ (reference sequence). CDR3 residues: CASNKDSSYNEQFF. As DNA, the CDR3 is TGTGCCAGCAACAAGGACAGCTCCTACAATGAGCAGTTCTTC.

The chain is built from TRBV5-1 and TRBJ1-4; tentatively, D is TRBD1 (6 bases). There are 15 residues in the CDR3. Trimming left V 3 bases short and J 0 bases short, with 9 bases between. Germline CDR1 is SGHRS and CDR2 is YFSETQ. DNA for the CDR3: TGCGCCAGCAGCTGGGACACGCCAACTAATGAAAAACTGTTTTTT. Its translation: CASSWDTPTNEKLFF.

The chain combines TRBV28 with TRBJ1-6, with D unclear. Germline V CDR1 and CDR2: MDHEN, SYDVKM. The length of the CDR3 is 14 residues. V was pared by 5 bases and J by 4 bases, with 9 bases between. This chain's CDR3 is CASSRTEYNSPLHF. The CDR3 DNA follows: TGTGCCAGCAGTCGCACAGAGTATAATTCACCCCTCCACTTT.

This chain joins TRBV5-4 and TRBJ1-1; D call uncertain. V was clipped by 3 bases and J by 3 bases, with 12 bases between them. Germline V gene sequence: CDR1 SGHNT, CDR2 YYREEE (reference sequence). This CDR3 comprises 14 residues. The CDR3 DNA sequence: TGTGCCAGCAGCTCCCGCGGGAGAGACACTGAAGCTTTCTTT. It yields the protein CASSSRGRDTEAFF.

This clone is a singleton in its sample. The chain combines TRBV28 with TRBJ1-4, with 8 nucleotides matching TRBD1. Germline V gives CDR1 MDHEN, CDR2 SYDVKM. This CDR3 is built from 14 residues. J gave up 8 bases and V 5 bases, and 7 bases lay outside the gene matches. CDR3 DNA sequence: TGTGCCAGCAGTACAACAGGGGGGGAGGAAAAACTGTTTTTT. Protein: CASSTTGGEEKLFF. The whole variable domain, filled in from reference TRBV28 and TRBJ1-4, reads DVKVTQSSRYLVKRTGEKVFLECVQDMDHENMFWYRQDPGLGLRLIYFSYDVKMKEKGDIPEGYSVSREKKERFSLILESASTNQTSMYLCASSTTGGEEKLFFGSGTQLSVL.

The CDR3 DNA reads as TGTGCCAGCAGCGTAGCACAGAATGAGCAGTTCTTC. Protein: CASSVAQNEQFF. The J gene is TRBJ2-1, the V gene TRBV9; D is unresolved. The V end lost 0 bases, the J end lost 7 bases, and 5 bases lay between the germline ends. The CDR3 extends over 12 amino acids. Germline V gene data show CDR1 as SGDLS and CDR2 as YYNGEE.

The chain carries TRBV6-2 or TRBV6-3 and TRBJ1-5; TRBD1 is a possible D gene (5 bases). The germline V and J ends were trimmed by 2 bases and 2 bases, with 10 bases remaining between them. The length of the CDR3 is 15 residues. The germline CDR1 and CDR2 sequences are MNHEY and SVGEGT. CDR3 amino acids: CASSYAGDGNQPQHF. CDR3 nucleotide sequence: TGTGCCAGCAGTTACGCGGGGGACGGCAATCAGCCCCAGCATTTT.

A single count supports this clone. The genes are TRBV6-2 or TRBV6-3 and TRBJ2-1, with 7 bases aligning to TRBD1. V shed 2 bases and J 4 bases; nucleotides not matched to a gene: 5. Per the germline V gene, CDR1 is MNHEY and CDR2 is SVGEGT. This CDR3 is 15 amino acids long. The CDR3 protein is CASSYPGQYYNEQFF. The CDR3 bases are TGTGCCAGCAGTTACCCGGGACAGTATTACAATGAGCAGTTCTTC.

This clone appeared once. This chain uses TRBV30 with TRBJ2-7, with TRBD1 matching 9 bases. CDR1 and CDR2 (germline): GTSNPN, SVGIG (reference sequence). CDR3 size: 13 residues. Trimming removed 3 bases from V and 3 bases from J; junction bases left unmatched: 3. CDR3 bases: TGTGCCTGGAGGGGGACAGGGCTCTACGAGCAGTACTTC. This gives the protein CAWRGTGLYEQYF.

The rearrangement joins TRBV7-2 to TRBJ2-1, with D possibly TRBD2 on 7 matching bases. Between the trimmed V and J ends, which lost 5 bases and 5 bases, there was a span of 19 bases. Germline values: CDR1 SGHTA, CDR2 FQGNSA. The CDR3 covers 16 residues. Here the CDR3 DNA reads TGTGCCAGCAGCCGTCGAGGGGCGGGGGCCGACAATGAGCAGTTCTTC. This gives the protein CASSRRGAGADNEQFF.

This chain joins TRBV5-4 and TRBJ1-2; D gene ambiguous. The length of the CDR3 is 15 residues. The germline gives CDR1 SGHNT, CDR2 YYREEE (reference sequence). V shed 3 bases and J shed 1 base, with 13 bases lying between them. CDR3 DNA: TGTGCCAGCAGCTACCGTCGAGAGGATAACTATGGCTACACCTTC. Protein: CASSYRREDNYGYTF.